Below are 30 T cell receptor beta chains sequenced from a single sample in a study of glioma-infiltrating T cells. The iRepertoire nested amplicon-rescue multiplex PCR amplified TCR alpha and beta CDR3s from RNA. MiXCR, run by TCRdb on the multiplex PCR reads, gives a single entry per CDR3 protein. In the table there are around 190,000 distinct CDR3 sequences, 32% of which are singletons. Sequenced material: glioma tissue, nonneoplastic brain tissue, or PBMCs (not recorded which). These receptor sequences come from a human donor with low-grade glioma or glioblastoma, undergoing nonglioma brain surgery, or in good health (not recorded which).

This clonotype occurred many times. This rearrangement joins TRBV18 to TRBJ2-1, with 10 bases fitting TRBD1. With V trimmed by 3 bases and J by 6 bases, 5 bases remained unmatched. The CDR3 extends over 15 amino acids. Germline lookup yields CDR1 KGHSH and CDR2 LQKENI. CDR3 bases: TGTGCCAGCTCACCTAACGGACAGGGGGGCAATGAGCAGTTCTTC. Protein sequence: CASSPNGQGGNEQFF.

To note about this clonotype: This may be a read error, as it is one base from a much larger clone. The V call is TRBV7-9, the J call TRBJ1-2; 7 bases line up with TRBD1. The length of the CDR3 is 13 residues. CDR1 is SEHNR and CDR2 is FQNEAQ in the germline V gene (reference sequence). With V trimmed by 6 bases and J by 6 bases, 7 bases remained unmatched. CDR3 coding DNA: TGTGCCAGCAGACCGGCAGGGGGGGATGGCTACACCTTC. This codes for CASRPAGGDGYTF. Supplemented by reference TRBV7-9 and TRBJ1-2, the full variable domain reads DTGVSQNPRHKITKRGQNVTFRCDPISEHNRLYWYRQTLGQGPEFLTYFQNEAQLEKSRLLSDRFSAERPKGSFSTLEIQRTEQGDSAMYLCASRPAGGDGYTFGSGTRLTVV.

Regarding this clonotype: A much larger clone lies a single base off, so this may be a read error. J is TRBJ2-7 and V is TRBV2; D is possibly TRBD2 (5 bases). CDR3 length: 15 amino acids. Germline CDR1 and CDR2: SNHLY and FYNNEI. Trimming left V 3 bases short and J 7 bases short, with 19 bases between. CDR3 DNA sequence: TGTGCCAGCAGTGACAGATCGACTGCGGGCAATGAGCAGTACTTC. It translates to CASSDRSTAGNEQYF.

A remark on this clonotype: A much bigger clone sits one base away, suggesting this may be a read error. The chain uses TRBV7-2 and TRBJ2-5, with TRBD2 matching over 10 bases. Per the germline V gene, CDR1 is SGHTA and CDR2 is FQGNSA. Losses at the gene ends were 1 base for V and 5 bases for J; bases not matched to a gene: 7. The CDR3 spans 16 residues. The CDR3 reads CASSLGALAGMETQYF. CDR3 coding DNA: TGTGCCAGCAGCTTAGGAGCACTAGCGGGAATGGAGACCCAGTACTTC.

Regarding this clonotype: A much larger clone sits a single nucleotide away, making a read error possible. The rearrangement uses TRBV7-3 and TRBJ2-3, with D unresolved. Looked up from germline, CDR1 is SGHTA and CDR2 is FQGTGA. V lost 7 bases and J lost 3, with 14 bases in between. This CDR3 has 14 amino acids. The DNA for the CDR3 is TGTGCCAGCACCACCCCTGGCCGGACAGATACGCAGTATTTT. It is translated as CASTTPGRTDTQYF.

This clonotype has a handful of counts. V is TRBV5-1 and J is TRBJ2-7; D is undetermined. The germline CDR1 and CDR2 sequences are SGHRS and YFSETQ. The V gene lost 5 bases and the J gene lost 1 base, with 10 bases spanning the gap. The CDR3 spans 13 residues. DNA for the CDR3: TGCGCCAGCAGAGGGCTGCGTTCCTACGAGCAGTACTTC. Encoded protein: CASRGLRSYEQYF.

Of note for this clonotype: One base away lies a much larger clone, so this may be a sequencing read error. The chain couples TRBV19 to TRBJ2-5; D assignment may be TRBD1 or TRBD2 (5 bases each). Germline CDR1 reads LNHDA; CDR2 reads SQIVND (reference sequence). The CDR3 is 14 amino acids. V was pared by 3 bases and J by 8 bases, with 16 bases between. The CDR3 coding sequence is TGTGCCAGTAGTATGCAACGAAGGGGAGATACCCAGTACTTC. Its protein is CASSMQRRGDTQYF.

This clonotype was detected ten times or more. The chain links TRBV7-9 to TRBJ1-1; TRBD1 is a possible D gene (5 bases). The CDR3 totals 15 residues. Germline CDR1 SEHNR, CDR2 FQNEAQ (reference sequence). V lost 3 bases to trimming and J lost 0 bases, with 11 bases between them. The CDR3 is CASSFLAGMNTEAFF. The DNA of the CDR3 is TGTGCCAGCAGCTTCCTAGCAGGGATGAACACTGAAGCTTTCTTT.

Many counts were recorded for this clonotype. The rearrangement links TRBV20-1 to TRBJ1-5; D is ambiguous. The CDR3 is made up of 15 amino acids. Trimming removed 1 base at V and 3 bases at J, with 13 bases between. Germline values: CDR1 DFQATT, CDR2 SNEGSKA (reference sequence). This chain's CDR3 is CSARAQESFNQPQHF. DNA for the CDR3: TGCAGTGCTAGAGCCCAAGAGAGTTTCAATCAGCCCCAGCATTTT.

This clonotype was counted a few times. This chain connects TRBV5-4 to TRBJ2-7, with D perhaps TRBD1 or TRBD2 (5 bases each). Germline CDR1 and CDR2: SGHNT and YYREEE (reference sequence). The CDR3 covers 15 residues. Trimming took 1 base from V and 4 from J, leaving 15 bases between them. The DNA of the CDR3 is TGTGCCAGCAGCTTGAAGGGGTCGGGGAGTTACGAGCAGTACTTC. Encoded protein: CASSLKGSGSYEQYF.

This clonotype was observed at least ten times. The chain has TRBV3-1 and TRBJ1-2; tentative D call: TRBD1 (6 bases). This CDR3 has 12 amino acids. With 2 bases removed from V and 8 bases from J, the gap between germline ends came to 9 bases. Germline-derived CDR1 and CDR2 are LGHDT and YNNKEL (reference sequence). CDR3 nucleotide sequence: TGTGCCAGCAGCCAATCAGGGGCGGGCTACACCTTC. This translates into CASSQSGAGYTF.

This clonotype showed up many times. The J gene is TRBJ2-7, the V gene TRBV6-2 or TRBV6-3; 13 bases match TRBD2. Germline loops: CDR1 MNHEY, CDR2 SVGEGT. Germline trimming cut 6 bases from V and 4 bases from J; bases unmatched to any gene: 9. The CDR3 loop spans 16 amino acids. For the CDR3, the DNA is TGTGCCAGCAGACCCCATGGACTAGCGGGAGTATACGAGCAGTACTTC. Protein sequence: CASRPHGLAGVYEQYF.

The chain employs TRBV12-3 or TRBV12-4 and TRBJ2-1; D uncertain. Trimming stripped 4 bases from V and 6 bases from J, with 7 bases between. This CDR3 is built from 12 residues. The CDR3 DNA sequence: TGTGCCAGCAGTTGGAACTCCAATGAGCAGTTCTTC. Protein sequence: CASSWNSNEQFF.

The genes are TRBV6-5 and TRBJ2-5, with 7 bases identical to TRBD1. V lost 0 bases, J lost 3 bases, and 4 bases stayed unmatched. CDR3 length equals 15 residues. Germline V gives CDR1 MNHEY, CDR2 SVGAGI. The CDR3 region has the DNA TGTGCCAGCAGTTACTCGCCCGGGACAGAAGAGACCCAGTACTTC. The encoded protein is CASSYSPGTEETQYF.

This clonotype was counted only a few times. The chain has TRBV4-3 and TRBJ1-2; 9 nucleotides line up with TRBD1. Germline loops: CDR1 LGHNA, CDR2 YSLEER. V lost 4 bases and J lost 5; bases outside the gene matches: 8. CDR3 size: 15 residues. In nucleotides, the CDR3 is TGCGCCAGCAGCCGACTACAGGGGGCTGAATATGGCTACACCTTC. It codes for CASSRLQGAEYGYTF.

This clonotype was counted ten times or more. The chain links TRBV27 to TRBJ1-1; D remains ambiguous. Germline V gives CDR1 MNHEY, CDR2 SMNVEV (reference sequence). CDR3 length: 14 residues. Trimming shortened V by 5 bases and J by 5 bases, and 15 bases separated the two germline ends. DNA for the CDR3: TGTGCCAGCAGTCCTCTGGGAGTAAGGACTGAAGCTTTCTTT. It codes for CASSPLGVRTEAFF.

This clonotype was seen a single time. Sequence at one end of the junction differs from germline and may be a read error. J is TRBJ2-1 and V is TRBV7-8, with 10 bases identical to TRBD2. The CDR3 contains 16 residues. CDR1 SGHVS and CDR2 FQNEAQ come from the germline V gene. The CDR3 coding sequence is TGTGCCAGCAGCGTTGTTCCTAGCGGGAGTTTTAATGAGCAGCTCTTC. Its translation: CASSVVPSGSFNEQLF.

The chain joins TRBV29-1 to TRBJ2-3, with 10 bases fitting TRBD2. J gave up 4 bases and V 4 bases, and 8 bases lay outside the gene matches. CDR1 and CDR2 from the germline V gene are SQVTM and ANQGSEA. This CDR3 is built from 15 residues. In DNA, the CDR3 is TGCAGCGTTGGGATTCTAGCGGGAGCCTCAGATACGCAGTATTTT. This encodes CSVGILAGASDTQYF.

This clonotype appeared many times. The chain links TRBV7-2 to TRBJ1-2, with D uncertain. The V gene lost 4 bases and the J gene lost 5 bases, with 11 bases spanning the gap. Germline V CDR1 and CDR2: SGHTA, FQGNSA. The CDR3 has 13 residues. Written as DNA, the CDR3 is TGTGCCAGCAGCTCGCGGGCCCAGTATGGCTACACCTTC. Residues: CASSSRAQYGYTF.

In nucleotides, the CDR3 is TGTGCCAGTAGTATAAACGGAAAAGAGACCCAGTACTTC. This codes for CASSINGKETQYF. V is TRBV19 and J is TRBJ2-5, with D hard to call. This CDR3 is 13 amino acids long. Germline CDR1 LNHDA, CDR2 SQIVND (reference sequence). V lost 2 bases and J 3 bases, leaving 7 bases between the germline ends.

Comments on this clonotype: A much larger clone lies one base from this, so it may be a read error. The rearrangement uses TRBV7-2 and TRBJ1-2; D may be TRBD1 (5 bases). This CDR3 is built from 13 residues. Trimming stripped 1 base from V and 8 bases from J, with 11 bases between. Germline V CDR1 and CDR2: SGHTA, FQGNSA. The CDR3 nucleotides are TGTGCCAGCAGCTTAGAGTCAGGGTTCGGCTACACCTTC. It translates to CASSLESGFGYTF.

The rearrangement links TRBV29-1 to TRBJ1-2; D is unresolved. Germline CDR1 and CDR2: SQVTM and ANQGSEA. The CDR3 is made up of 14 amino acids. V lost 7 bases to trimming and J lost 8 bases, with 23 bases between them. CDR3: CSAGSGSGIGGYTF. CDR3 bases: TGCAGCGCTGGGAGCGGATCCGGGATCGGGGGCTACACCTTC.

This clonotype has at least ten counts. This chain joins TRBV18 and TRBJ2-2, with TRBD2 as a possible D gene (6 bases). Looked up from germline, CDR1 is KGHSH and CDR2 is LQKENI. The CDR3 is 16 residues long. Trimming shortened V by 4 bases and J by 4 bases, and 16 bases separated the two germline ends. CDR3 sequence (DNA): TGTGCCAGCTCACTCTTCGGGCTAGCGAGCACCGGGGAGCTGTTTTTT. As protein: CASSLFGLASTGELFF.

This clonotype has at least ten counts. The V gene is TRBV20-1, the J gene TRBJ1-1; D is ambiguous. V was pared by 6 bases and J by 0 bases, with 17 bases between. The CDR3 contains 15 residues. The germline V gene encodes CDR1 DFQATT and CDR2 SNEGSKA (reference sequence). The DNA of the CDR3 is TGCAGTGCCCCTGTGGGCGGACTCATGAACACTGAAGCTTTCTTT. It encodes CSAPVGGLMNTEAFF.

This clonotype has a count of ten or more. The chain uses TRBV12-3 or TRBV12-4 and TRBJ1-5; the D gene is possibly TRBD1 (6 bases). The CDR3 is 13 amino acids. V was clipped by 5 bases and J by 7 bases, with 12 bases between them. The CDR3 bases are TGTGCCAGCAGTGAACAGGGATTGCAGCCCCAGCATTTT. Translation gives CASSEQGLQPQHF.

This chain connects TRBV12-3 or TRBV12-4 to TRBJ2-7, with 7 bases that match TRBD1. The V gene end was trimmed by 4 bases and the J gene end by 3 bases; junction bases not matched to a gene: 12. This CDR3 comprises 16 residues. CDR3 in amino acids: CASSSRYRGFSYEQYF. The CDR3 DNA follows: TGTGCCAGCAGTTCACGTTACAGGGGTTTCAGCTACGAGCAGTACTTC.

Comment on this clonotype: This could be a read error, since a much larger clone is one nucleotide away. The CDR3 sequence is CASRLAGGYGYTF. In DNA form, the CDR3 reads TGTGCCAGCAGATTAGCCGGCGGCTATGGCTACACCTTC. The chain combines TRBV7-2 with TRBJ1-2; D not resolved. Germline V gene sequence: CDR1 SGHTA, CDR2 FQGNSA. The CDR3 spans 13 residues. The full variable domain, with the rest looked up from reference TRBV7-2 and TRBJ1-2, is GAGVSQSPSNKVTEKGKDVELRCDPISGHTALYWYRQSLGQGLEFLIYFQGNSAPDKSGLPSDRFSAERTGGSVSTLTIQRTQQEDSAVYLCASRLAGGYGYTFGSGTRLTVV.

This clonotype was seen many times. The chain employs TRBV7-9 and TRBJ1-6; TRBD1 is a possible D gene (5 bases). Germline V gene lookup returns CDR1 SEHNR and CDR2 FQNEAQ (reference sequence). This CDR3 is built from 15 residues. Between the trimmed V and J ends, which lost 5 bases and 7 bases, there was a span of 15 bases. The CDR3 nucleotides are TGTGCCAGCAGCATTGACAGTATAGGGAATTCACCCCTCCACTTT. Protein product: CASSIDSIGNSPLHF.

As regards this clonotype: This sequence may be a read error, since a much larger clone differs from it by one base. The J gene is TRBJ2-6, the V gene TRBV20-1, with 9 bases fitting TRBD1. Germline CDR1 DFQATT, CDR2 SNEGSKA (reference sequence). This CDR3 has 16 residues. The CDR3 nucleotides are TGCAGTGCCGGGGACAGGGAACTCTCTTGGGCCAACGTCCTGACTTTC. Encoded protein: CSAGDRELSWANVLTF.

The gene calls are TRBV5-4 and TRBJ2-7; 10 bases line up with TRBD2. V shed 4 bases, J shed 4 bases, and the junction held 8 bases outside the gene matches. Per germline, CDR1 SGHNT and CDR2 YYREEE (reference sequence). This CDR3 spans 15 amino acids. The CDR3 coding sequence is TGTGCCAGCAGCGGGCGGCTAGCGGGAGCATACGAGCAGTACTTC. Translation: CASSGRLAGAYEQYF.